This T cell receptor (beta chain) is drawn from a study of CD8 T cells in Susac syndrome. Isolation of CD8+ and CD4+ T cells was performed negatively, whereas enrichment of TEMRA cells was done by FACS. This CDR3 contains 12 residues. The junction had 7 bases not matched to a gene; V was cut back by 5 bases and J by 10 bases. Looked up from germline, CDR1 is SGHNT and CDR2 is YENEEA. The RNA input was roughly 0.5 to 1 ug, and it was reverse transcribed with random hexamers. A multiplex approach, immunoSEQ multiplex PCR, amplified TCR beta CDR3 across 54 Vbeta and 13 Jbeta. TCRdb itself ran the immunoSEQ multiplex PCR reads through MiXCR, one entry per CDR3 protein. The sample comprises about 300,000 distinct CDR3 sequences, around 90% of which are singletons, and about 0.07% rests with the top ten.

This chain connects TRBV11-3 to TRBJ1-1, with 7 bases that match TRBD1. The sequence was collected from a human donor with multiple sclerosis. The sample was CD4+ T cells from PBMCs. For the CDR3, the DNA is TGTGCCAGCAGCACCAGGGGGTCAGGAGCTTTCTTT. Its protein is CASSTRGSGAFF.